This T cell receptor (beta chain) was recovered during a study of PD-1 blockade in classical Hodgkin lymphoma. Study-level findings and limits: Some patients started nivolumab under 1 year after ASCT, and they were excluded. Newly diagnosed patients and complete responders had comparable diversity at baseline.

The table came from immunoSEQ multiplex PCR; TCRdb's copy has only in-frame clones and leaves some out. The repertoire has around 23,000 clones, about four fifths of them found once; the top ten carry roughly a sixth. Trimming pared 3 bases from V and 3 bases from J, leaving 9 bases between. Germline values: CDR1 MRHNA, CDR2 SNTAGT. CDR3 size: 13 residues. On this clone itself: The antigen is unknown.

Following autologous stem cell transplantation, relapse occurred in every patient, and exposure to brentuximab vedotin varied. The receptor comes from a human donor with classical Hodgkin lymphoma. The chain combines TRBV6-4 with TRBJ2-7; no firm D call. Sample: peripheral blood mononuclear cells (PBMCs), taken before the second cycle of nivolumab. Here the CDR3 reads CASSEGPNYEQYV. In DNA, the CDR3 is TGTGCCAGCAGTGAAGGCCCTAACTACGAGCAGTACGTC.